The rows below give T cell receptor beta chains drawn from one sample of a study of Ad26.COV2.S vaccination and SARS-CoV-2 variants. The repertoire was sequenced with immunoSEQ multiplex PCR; TCRdb's copy has only in-frame clones and lacks some. The sample holds 410,000 or so clones, around nine tenths seen once. Specimen: peripheral blood, collected in a trial of Ad26.COV2.S vaccine versus placebo. Every receptor here comes from a person between 18 and 59 years old who received the Ad26.COV2.S COVID-19 vaccine or a placebo. Both conserved end residues are part of each CDR3. The D gene is left open where the match is weak. Size values are once, few and many counts, or a class for expanded clones, and some rows have none.

>.|TRBV4-3|few|TRBJ2-6
TGCGCCAGCAGCCAAGATCGGAGCTCTGGGGCCAACGTCCTGACTTTC
CASSQDRSSGANVLTF
>TRBD2|TRBV10-2|.|TRBJ2-7
TGCGCCAGCAGACTAGCGGGAGAAGGCGAGCAGTACTTC
CASRLAGEGEQYF
>.|TRBV7-9|once|TRBJ1-1
TGTGCCAGCAGCTTAGTCGGGAGGGAAGCAAAAGCTTTCTTT
CASSLVGREAKAFF
>TRBD1|TRBV19|few|TRBJ1-1
TGTGCCAGTAGTATCACCCCAGGGGGCCGGGCTGAAGCTTTCTTT
CASSITPGGRAEAFF
>TRBD2|TRBV2|.|TRBJ2-1
TGTGCCAGCAGTTACCCGCCGGGGAGGGGCTATGAGCAGTTCTTC
CASSYPPGRGYEQFF
>.|TRBV7-6|.|TRBJ1-1
TGTGCCAGCAGCCCCGGGACCTGGCCCACTGAAGCTTTCTTT
CASSPGTWPTEAFF
>TRBD1|TRBV9|.|TRBJ2-3
TGTGCCAGCAGCGTGACCGGGACAGGGAGCACAGATACGCAGTATTTT
CASSVTGTGSTDTQYF
>.|TRBV18|.|TRBJ1-5
TGTGCCAGCTCACCGGGGAATCAGCCCCAGCATTTT
CASSPGNQPQHF
>.|TRBV30|.|TRBJ1-4
TGTGCCTGGAAGGACCATGTGCAACTGTTTTTT
CAWKDHVQLFF
>TRBD1|TRBV6-5|once|TRBJ1-5
TGTGCCAGCAAGGGGACAGTCAATCAGCCCCAGCATTTT
CASKGTVNQPQHF
>.|TRBV2|once|TRBJ1-3
TGTGCCAGCAGTGAATACAACTCTGGAAACACCATATATTTT
CASSEYNSGNTIYF
>TRBD2|TRBV12-5|.|TRBJ2-1
TGTGCTAGTGGTTTTCGGGTAACTAGCGGTCGCAATGAGCAGTTCTTC
CASGFRVTSGRNEQFF
>.|TRBV6-5|.|TRBJ1-1
TGTGCCAGCAGGCCGACGGTCGGGAACACTGAAGCTTTCTTT
CASRPTVGNTEAFF
>.|TRBV7-9|.|TRBJ2-7
TGTGCCAGCAGCCCCTGGGGGGAGAGATCCTACGAGCAGTACTTC
CASSPWGERSYEQYF
>.|TRBV7-2|.|TRBJ2-3
TGTGCCAGCAGCTTATCGCGGGCCCGCACAGATACGCAGTATTTT
CASSLSRARTDTQYF
>TRBD1|TRBV30|.|TRBJ2-1
TGTGCCTGGAGTGCGGGACAGGGGGGGGTCAATGAGCAGTTCTTC
CAWSAGQGGVNEQFF
>.|TRBV11-2|once|TRBJ1-2
TGTGCCAGCAGCTTAGATCGGGAGACAGGAGGCACCTTC
CASSLDRETGGTF
>.|TRBV19|.|TRBJ2-2
TGTGCCAGTAGTATAGCGGGGAGTGCCGGGGAGCTGTTTTTT
CASSIAGSAGELFF
>.|TRBV25-1|.|TRBJ2-2
TGTGCCAGCAGTGAATCTGGCAGGGGCCACGGGGAGCTGTTTTTT
CASSESGRGHGELFF
>.|TRBV7-3|.|TRBJ2-5
TGTGCCAGCAGCTTAAGGGGGCCGGGACTCGAAGAGACCCAGTACTTC
CASSLRGPGLEETQYF
>.|TRBV6-2/TRBV6-3|.|TRBJ2-1
TGTGCCAGCAGTCGAGGGTACAATGAGCAGTTCTTC
CASSRGYNEQFF
>TRBD2|TRBV4-1|.|TRBJ2-3
TGCGCCAGCAGCCAAGTTCCGGGAGGGAGCACAGATACGCAGTATTTT
CASSQVPGGSTDTQYF
>.|TRBV4-1|.|TRBJ2-2
TGCGCCAGCAGGGACCTATGGCGGGGGAACACCGGGGAGCTGTTTTTT
CASRDLWRGNTGELFF
>TRBD1|TRBV7-9|.|TRBJ2-6
TGTGCCAGCAGCCCCTCGGGACAGTTTAGCTCTGGGGCCAACGTCCTGACTTTC
CASSPSGQFSSGANVLTF
>TRBD2|TRBV5-1|.|TRBJ2-1
TGCGCCAGCAGCTTGCGTCCGGGACTAGGGTACAATGAGCAGTTCTTC
CASSLRPGLGYNEQFF
>TRBD1|TRBV7-3|.|TRBJ2-1
TGTGCCAGCAGCGAAAACCCCGGGACAGGGAACAATGAGCAGTTCTTC
CASSENPGTGNNEQFF
>TRBD2|TRBV29-1|.|TRBJ2-1
TGCAGCGGGTCGGGACTAGCGGGAGAAGGGGCCTACAATGAGCAGTTCTTC
CSGSGLAGEGAYNEQFF
>TRBD1|TRBV7-2|.|TRBJ1-1
TGTGCCAGCAGCCCAACAGGGGTCGTCCCCACTTGGAGCACTGAAGCTTTCTTT
CASSPTGVVPTWSTEAFF
>TRBD2|TRBV27|.|TRBJ2-7
TGTGCCACCCCTAGTTTCGGGGCAGCGGGAGGGCCTTCCCCCTACGAGCAGTACTTC
CATPSFGAAGGPSPYEQYF
>.|TRBV5-4|once|TRBJ1-4
TGTGCCAGCAGCAAGGACACTTATGCAACTAATGAAAAACTGTTTTTT
CASSKDTYATNEKLFF
>.|TRBV5-5|.|TRBJ2-2
TGTGCCAGCAGCTTGTTTCGGGCCGTGAGGACCGGGGAGCTGTTTTTT
CASSLFRAVRTGELFF
>TRBD2|TRBV5-4|.|TRBJ2-3
TGTGCCAGCAGCTTGGGGGGGACTAGCGGGACCACAGATACGCAGTATTTT
CASSLGGTSGTTDTQYF
>TRBD1|TRBV5-6|.|TRBJ2-2
TGTGCCAGCAGCGACCGGGACAGTGGTTACACCGGGGAGCTGTTTTTT
CASSDRDSGYTGELFF
>.|TRBV6-2/TRBV6-3|.|TRBJ1-2
TGTGCCAGCAGTTACCCGCCGCGGGGGCCTAACTATGGCTACACCTTC
CASSYPPRGPNYGYTF
>.|TRBV5-8|once|TRBJ1-5
TGTGCCAGCAGCTCACCCCAGGCAGGGCCCTATAGCAATCAGCCCCAGCATTTT
CASSSPQAGPYSNQPQHF
>TRBD1|TRBV3-1/TRBV3-2|.|TRBJ2-7
TGTGCCAGCAGCCTTTCAGGGGGCGAGCAGTACTTC
CASSLSGGEQYF
>TRBD2|TRBV18|once|TRBJ2-3
TGTGCCAGCTCACCACGGCTAGCGGGAGCGTCAGGGACAGATACGCAGTATTTT
CASSPRLAGASGTDTQYF
>TRBD2|TRBV7-9|.|TRBJ2-7
TGTGCCAGCATCCCACCGGGACTAGTGGGAGTAGGCGAGCAGTACTTC
CASIPPGLVGVGEQYF
>TRBD1|TRBV30|few|TRBJ2-7
TGTGCCTGGAGTGTAGGGACAGGGGCCTTTTACGAGCAGTACTTC
CAWSVGTGAFYEQYF
>.|TRBV7-9|.|TRBJ2-7
TGTGCCAGCAGCTCCAGGGAAATGAGCCCCTACGAGCAGTACTTC
CASSSREMSPYEQYF
>.|TRBV10-2|.|TRBJ1-1
TGCGCCAGCAGGGAAGGGATGTCTGGGAGGACTGAAGCTTTCTTT
CASREGMSGRTEAFF
>TRBD1|TRBV6-5|.|TRBJ1-2
TGTGCCAGCCGGGACAGCGCTAACTATGGCTACACCTTC
CASRDSANYGYTF
>TRBD2|TRBV15|once|TRBJ2-1
TGTGCCACCAGCAGAGATATGGGAGGACTAGATCGTTTCTTC
CATSRDMGGLDRFF
>TRBD1|TRBV5-5|.|TRBJ1-5
TGTGCCAGCAGCTGGGGGACAGGGTCGGATCAGCCCCAGCATTTT
CASSWGTGSDQPQHF
>.|TRBV5-1|.|TRBJ1-6
TGCGCCAGCAGCTTGCCACGCTTGGATTCACCCCTCCACTTT
CASSLPRLDSPLHF
>.|TRBV4-1|.|TRBJ2-1
TGCGCCAGCAGCCAGCAGGAAGGCTCCTACAATGAGCAGTTCTTC
CASSQQEGSYNEQFF
>TRBD1|TRBV28|.|TRBJ1-5
TGTGCCAGCAGTTTAATAATAGGGGAGACAGGGATTTGGGATAGCAATCAGCCCCAGCATTTT
CASSLIIGETGIWDSNQPQHF
>.|TRBV18|.|TRBJ1-1
TGTGCCAGCTCATCCAGACAGGCGCGGGTGAACACTGAAGCTTTCTTT
CASSSRQARVNTEAFF
>.|TRBV9|.|TRBJ2-1
TGTGCCAGCAGCGTAGTGGGGGTGTCGGACAATGAGCAGTTCTTC
CASSVVGVSDNEQFF
>.|TRBV29-1|.|TRBJ1-1
TGCAGCGTTGGGGGGGACTCACTGGGCACTGAAGCTTTCTTT
CSVGGDSLGTEAFF
>.|TRBV6-4|.|TRBJ2-7
TGTGCCAGCAGGGGAACCAAGCTATCCTACGAGCAGTACTTC
CASRGTKLSYEQYF
>.|TRBV5-6|.|TRBJ2-3
TGTGCCAGCAGCTTGGTGGCAAGGAGCACAGATACGCAGTATTTT
CASSLVARSTDTQYF
>.|TRBV27|.|TRBJ2-1
TGTGCCAGCAGTTTATCAGAGTACAATGAGCAGTTCTTC
CASSLSEYNEQFF
>TRBD1|TRBV14|.|TRBJ1-1
TGTGCCAGCAGCCGTGTTCCGGGACAGGGGGCATCCACTGAAGCTTTCTTT
CASSRVPGQGASTEAFF
>.|TRBV4-1|few|TRBJ2-7
TGCGCCAGCAGCCACGGGGGCTCCTACGAGCAGTACTTC
CASSHGGSYEQYF
>TRBD1|TRBV12-3/TRBV12-4|.|TRBJ1-2
TGTGCCAGCAGTCTAGGACAGGTGTATGGCTACACCTTC
CASSLGQVYGYTF
>.|TRBV3-1/TRBV3-2|.|TRBJ2-5
TGTGCCAGCAGCCCCTGGAATAGCGGAGGCCAAGAGACCCAGTACTTC
CASSPWNSGGQETQYF